This T cell receptor (beta chain) emerged from a study of cytomegalovirus exposure and HLA in healthy donors. This clone was seen a handful of times. Its antigen is undetermined. Study-wide points: Further analysis, carried out later, found HLA-associated TCR beta chains more clonally expanded than equally common other chains. Rarity held for most TCR sequences, but there were some public TCRs that occurred in many donors. According to an earlier analysis, most TCR beta V segments yielded productive rearrangements about 90% or about 30% of the time. As a later analysis showed, several of the most significant clusters appeared to be linked to common viral pathogens.

With 60 Vbeta and 13 Jbeta primers, the PCR was carried out. TCRdb's table, derived via immunoSEQ multiplex PCR, lists solely in-frame clones and lacks some. The data hold about 100,000 clones, with around three quarters observed a single time. This TCR was recovered from a female donor in good health and CMV-seropositive. The sequenced sample was PBMCs.

In DNA, the CDR3 is TGCGCCAGCAGCAGGCAGGGCACCGGTGAAAAACTGTTTTTT. It translates to CASSRQGTGEKLFF. V is TRBV4-1 and J is TRBJ1-4, with D perhaps matching TRBD1 (5 bases). Germline V CDR1 and CDR2: MGHRA, YSYEKL. V was clipped by 5 bases and J by 7 bases, with 14 bases between them. This CDR3 region has 14 residues.